A single sample is the source of the 25 T cell receptor beta chains below, sequenced in a study of cytotoxic CD8 clonotypes in ibrutinib-treated CLL. Some clones are missing from TCRdb's copy, which holds only in-frame ones; the method was immunoSEQ multiplex PCR. Of 250,000 to 350,000 clones listed, 65% to 85% are singletons. This sample comprised PBMCs, obtained at disease progression, from a patient treated with ibrutinib. The receptors here all came from a human donor with chronic lymphocytic leukemia.

The rearrangement links TRBV28 to TRBJ2-3; unclear D gene. Germline V gene data show CDR1 as MDHEN and CDR2 as SYDVKM. Trimming pared 3 bases from V and 6 bases from J, leaving 13 bases between. The CDR3 sequence is 14 residues long. CDR3 in amino acids: CASSFSRPGDTQYF. In DNA, the CDR3 is TGTGCCAGCAGTTTTAGCAGGCCCGGGGATACGCAGTATTTT.

V and J are TRBV10-3 and TRBJ1-1, with no clear D. The CDR3 sequence is 13 residues long. Trimming shortened V by 10 bases and J by 3 bases, and 15 bases separated the two germline ends. Germline V gives CDR1 ENHRY, CDR2 SYGVKD. The CDR3 DNA is TGTGCCACTCAAAGGGCATCGGACACTGAAGCTTTCTTT. Its translation: CATQRASDTEAFF.

The chain recombines TRBV4-2 with TRBJ2-3, with D maybe TRBD2 (6 bases). From germline, CDR1 is LGHNA and CDR2 YNFKEQ. The CDR3 extends over 15 amino acids. The V end lost 1 base, the J end lost 6 bases, and 14 bases lay between the germline ends. CDR3 protein: CASSQGWRGSDTQYF. Here the CDR3 DNA reads TGTGCCAGCAGCCAAGGTTGGAGGGGTAGCGATACGCAGTATTTT.

This clone was seen only once. This chain links TRBV10-3 with TRBJ2-5, with 9 bases fitting TRBD1. The J segment lost 5 bases and the V segment lost 0 bases, leaving 10 bases of the junction unmatched. This CDR3 has 17 amino acids. From germline, CDR1 is ENHRY and CDR2 SYGVKD. The CDR3 protein is CAISESWDRVDHETQYF. DNA of the CDR3: TGTGCCATCAGTGAGTCATGGGACAGGGTGGATCATGAGACCCAGTACTTC.

The chain couples TRBV25-1 to TRBJ2-5; D is perhaps TRBD2 (6 bases). Per the germline V gene, CDR1 is MGHDK and CDR2 is SYGVNS. The CDR3 is 14 amino acids. V was clipped by 2 bases and J by 0 bases, with 7 bases between them. CDR3 DNA: TGTGCCAGCAGTGAAGGGGGGAACCAAGAGACCCAGTACTTC. It encodes CASSEGGNQETQYF. The variable domain in full, completed from reference TRBV25-1 and TRBJ2-5, reads EADIYQTPRYLVIGTGKKITLECSQTMGHDKMYWYQQDPGMELHLIHYSYGVNSTEKGDLSSESTVSRIRTEHFPLTLESARPSHTSQYLCASSEGGNQETQYFGPGTRLLVL.

The chain is built from TRBV7-9 and TRBJ2-5, with 16 bases fitting TRBD2. Germline CDR1 and CDR2: SEHNR and FQNEAQ (reference sequence). V was pared by 5 bases and J by 4 bases, with 10 bases of the junction left unmatched. This CDR3 region has 18 residues. CDR3 region: CASSPPTGLAGGSETQYF. As DNA, the CDR3 is TGTGCCAGCAGCCCCCCGACGGGACTAGCGGGAGGGTCAGAGACCCAGTACTTC.

This clone has a handful of counts. J is TRBJ2-2 and V is TRBV25-1; D is unresolved. Germline V CDR1 and CDR2: MGHDK, SYGVNS. V dropped 2 bases and J dropped 6 bases, with 1 base sitting between them. The CDR3 runs 11 residues. Here the CDR3 DNA reads TGTGCCAGCAGTGAAGCCGGGGAGCTGTTTTTT. It yields the protein CASSEAGELFF.

The V call is TRBV5-4, the J call TRBJ2-5; 7 positions match TRBD2. This CDR3 contains 16 residues. The V gene end was trimmed by 4 bases and the J gene end by 5 bases; junction bases not matched to a gene: 14. Germline values: CDR1 SGHNT, CDR2 YYREEE (reference sequence). CDR3 bases: TGTGCCAGCAGCCGGGCTAGTGGACTAGAGGGGGAGACCCAGTACTTC. The encoded protein is CASSRASGLEGETQYF.

This clone was seen just once. The rearrangement links TRBV6-1 to TRBJ1-6, with D possibly matching TRBD1 (5 bases). Trimming took off 4 bases at V and 4 bases at J, with 11 bases between the two ends. This CDR3 is built from 15 residues. Germline V gene data show CDR1 as MNHNS and CDR2 as SASEGT. DNA of the CDR3: TGTGCCAGCAGTGTGGGACTACTGTATAATTCACCCCTCCACTTT. As protein: CASSVGLLYNSPLHF.

V usage is TRBV5-1 and J usage is TRBJ2-7; 9 bases are shared with TRBD1. Trimming took 3 bases from V and 3 from J; bases not matched to a gene: 4. The length of the CDR3 is 14 residues. Germline loops: CDR1 SGHRS, CDR2 YFSETQ. The CDR3 DNA is TGCGCCAGCAGCTGGGACAGGGAAAACTACGAGCAGTACTTC. The encoded protein is CASSWDRENYEQYF.

The gene calls are TRBV28 and TRBJ2-5; D possibly uses TRBD1 or TRBD2 (5 bases each). Per the germline V gene, CDR1 is MDHEN and CDR2 is SYDVKM. The CDR3 is 14 residues long. V was shortened by 4 bases and J by 1 base, with 10 bases between the two germline ends. The CDR3 loop is CASSSTGTQETQYF. The DNA of the CDR3 is TGTGCCAGCAGTTCTACCGGGACCCAAGAGACCCAGTACTTC.

In the case of this clone: Sequence at one end of the junction differs from germline and may be a read error. The chain uses TRBV29-1 and TRBJ2-5; TRBD1 agrees at 9 bases. Germline assignment: CDR1 SQVTM and CDR2 ANQGSEA. CDR3 length equals 10 residues. CDR3 loop: CSVGRDRDHF. DNA of the CDR3: TGCAGCGTTGGTCGGGACAGGGACCACTTC.

The chain links TRBV9 to TRBJ2-5; TRBD1 matches at 10 bases. After removal of 4 bases from V and 4 bases from J, the junction contained 13 bases not matched to a gene. This CDR3 is 17 amino acids long. Germline values: CDR1 SGDLS, CDR2 YYNGEE. In DNA form, the CDR3 reads TGTGCCAGCAGCCCATATTCCGGGACAGGGGCGCGAGAGACCCAGTACTTC. It translates to CASSPYSGTGARETQYF.

V is TRBV19 and J is TRBJ2-1, with 11 bases lining up with TRBD2. V lost 3 bases and J lost 3; bases outside the gene matches: 7. Per the germline V gene, CDR1 is LNHDA and CDR2 is SQIVND (reference sequence). This CDR3 is 17 amino acids long. CDR3: CASSIRSLAGGYNEQFF. CDR3 DNA: TGTGCCAGTAGTATTAGGTCGCTAGCGGGAGGCTACAATGAGCAGTTCTTC.

The chain uses TRBV5-1 and TRBJ2-1; either TRBD1 or TRBD2 may fit D (5 bases each). V shed 4 bases and J shed 3 bases, with 11 bases lying between them. Germline V CDR1 and CDR2: SGHRS, YFSETQ. The CDR3 consists of 14 residues. The CDR3 region is CASSLGDRYNEQFF. Here the CDR3 DNA reads TGCGCCAGCAGCCTAGGGGACCGCTACAATGAGCAGTTCTTC.

V and J are TRBV7-9 and TRBJ1-1; 8 positions agree with TRBD1. Germline V gene sequence: CDR1 SEHNR, CDR2 FQNEAQ (reference sequence). The J segment lost 1 base and the V segment lost 8 bases, leaving 12 bases of the junction unmatched. The CDR3 sequence is 16 residues long. CDR3 nucleotides: TGTGCCAGCCTTCTAACCCCGGACAGGGAGAACACTGAAGCTTTCTTT. It is translated as CASLLTPDRENTEAFF.

V and J are TRBV9 and TRBJ2-7; a possible D gene is TRBD2 (5 bases). The CDR3 totals 14 residues. The germline V gene encodes CDR1 SGDLS and CDR2 YYNGEE. Trimming pared 6 bases from V and 1 base from J, leaving 14 bases between. CDR3 nucleotide sequence: TGTGCCAGCACCCTCCGCGAGGGATCCTACGAGCAGTACTTC. Translated, it gives CASTLREGSYEQYF.

This rearrangement joins TRBV7-8 to TRBJ2-5, with D hard to call. The length of the CDR3 is 13 residues. Germline V lookup: CDR1 SGHVS, CDR2 FQNEAQ. Trimming pared 3 bases from V and 3 bases from J, leaving 8 bases between. The CDR3 region is CASSFVTKETQYF. CDR3 bases: TGTGCCAGCAGCTTCGTGACAAAAGAGACCCAGTACTTC.

The CDR3 spells CASSISTGYNEQFF. The CDR3 coding sequence is TGTGCCAGCAGTATTTCGACAGGCTACAATGAGCAGTTCTTC. The chain employs TRBV27 and TRBJ2-1, with D perhaps matching TRBD1 (6 bases). This CDR3 contains 14 residues. Trimming removed 5 bases at V and 3 bases at J, with 11 bases between. The germline CDR1 and CDR2 sequences are MNHEY and SMNVEV (reference sequence).

The chain combines TRBV6-5 with TRBJ2-1; D is ambiguous. V lost 7 bases and J 8 bases, leaving 15 bases between the germline ends. This CDR3 is built from 13 residues. Germline values: CDR1 MNHEY, CDR2 SVGAGI. The CDR3 DNA reads TGTGCCAGCACCCTATTCCCTGGCGATGAGCAGTTCTTC. This gives the protein CASTLFPGDEQFF.

As concerns this clone: This sample includes further DNA sequences coding for the same CDR3. This chain joins TRBV6-1 and TRBJ1-5; D remains ambiguous. The germline V and J ends were trimmed by 4 bases and 0 bases, with 10 bases remaining between them. Germline V lookup: CDR1 MNHNS, CDR2 SASEGT. The CDR3 is 15 amino acids. This CDR3 reads CASSVGRSSNQPQHF. The CDR3, as DNA: TGTGCCAGCAGTGTTGGGCGGTCTAGCAATCAGCCCCAGCATTTT.

The chain employs TRBV27 and TRBJ1-1; D perhaps matches TRBD1 (5 bases). Trimming shortened V by 5 bases and J by 4 bases, and 23 bases separated the two germline ends. The length of the CDR3 is 17 residues. The germline CDR1 and CDR2 sequences are MNHEY and SMNVEV (reference sequence). In DNA form, the CDR3 reads TGTGCCAGCAGTCCCCTCCAGGGTGCATGGAGCGGCACTGAAGCTTTCTTT. It translates to CASSPLQGAWSGTEAFF.

This rearrangement joins TRBV7-9 to TRBJ2-1; maybe TRBD1 (5 bases). Germline CDR1 SEHNR, CDR2 FQNEAQ (reference sequence). CDR3 size: 12 residues. V lost 4 bases and J lost 4, with 5 bases in between. The CDR3 loop is CASSSGYNEQFF. The CDR3 nucleotides are TGTGCCAGCAGCTCAGGGTACAATGAGCAGTTCTTC.

The chain recombines TRBV5-1 with TRBJ2-7; D gene uncertain. Germline CDR1 and CDR2: SGHRS and YFSETQ. The CDR3 is made up of 16 amino acids. V lost 1 base and J lost 2, with 16 bases in between. The CDR3 nucleotides are TGCGCCAGCAGCTTGTCTGTGATTACGAGCCCCTACGAGCAGTACTTC. Its protein product is CASSLSVITSPYEQYF.

The chain has TRBV7-2 and TRBJ2-7; 9 nucleotides match TRBD2. The germline V gene has CDR1 SGHTA and CDR2 FQGNSA. CDR3 length: 16 amino acids. V gave up 4 bases and J gave up 5 bases; unmatched junction bases: 12. The CDR3 DNA reads as TGTGCCAGCAGCTCCTTCTTAGCGGGAGATTTCGACGAGCAGTACTTC. This encodes CASSSFLAGDFDEQYF.